The 21 T cell receptor beta chains presented below share a single source sample, sequenced in a study of read filtering for tumor transcriptome and immune sequencing. Molecular barcoded adaptors covering alpha/delta and beta/gamma chains were used on about 390 ng RNA. Each CDR3 protein gets one entry after TCRdb re-called the reads with MiXCR. The data contain some 130,000 distinct CDR3 sequences, roughly 13% of them singletons. Sequences were obtained from a population of CD138-negative cells sorted from bone marrow. The source of these receptors is a donor over 35 with multiple myeloma.

V and J are TRBV7-9 and TRBJ2-3, with a weak D call TRBD1 (6 bases). V was trimmed by 5 bases and J by 2 bases, leaving 14 bases between them. In germline, CDR1 is SEHNR, CDR2 FQNEAQ (reference sequence). The length of the CDR3 is 15 residues. The CDR3, as DNA: TGTGCCAGCAGCCTTACAGGGCTAAACACAGATACGCAGTATTTT. Its translation: CASSLTGLNTDTQYF.

At least ten counts were recorded for this clonotype. The rearrangement joins TRBV21-1 to TRBJ2-7. TRBV21-1 is marked as a pseudogene. This CDR3 has 16 amino acids. The CDR3 nucleotides read TGTGCCAGCAGCAAAGAAGGAGAGGACGGAACCTACGAGCAGTACTTC. It specifies CASSKEGEDGTYEQYF.

This clonotype came up a few times. The chain uses TRBV5-1 and TRBJ2-2; TRBD1 is a possible D gene (6 bases). With 7 bases removed from V and 3 bases from J, the gap between germline ends came to 16 bases. The CDR3 is 15 amino acids. CDR1 SGHRS and CDR2 YFSETQ come from the germline V gene. CDR3 region: CASETDKGDTGELFF. The CDR3 nucleotides read TGCGCCAGCGAAACGGACAAGGGGGACACCGGGGAGCTGTTTTTT.

This chain connects TRBV28 to TRBJ1-2, with TRBD1 identical over 8 bases. The CDR3 has 14 residues. With V trimmed by 6 bases and J by 0 bases, 3 bases remained unmatched. Per the germline V gene, CDR1 is MDHEN and CDR2 is SYDVKM. The DNA for the CDR3 is TGTGCCAGCAGATCACAGGGGGCTAACTATGGCTACACCTTC. Translated, it gives CASRSQGANYGYTF.

This clonotype was counted many times. The gene calls are TRBV2 and TRBJ2-5; 9 bases are shared with TRBD1. The ends lost 4 bases at V and 2 bases at J; junction bases unmatched: 8. CDR1 is SNHLY, CDR2 FYNNEI, per germline. This CDR3 has 16 residues. In nucleotides, the CDR3 is TGTGCCAGCAGTGCCCCCGGGACAGGGTTGCAAGAGACCCAGTACTTC. Protein: CASSAPGTGLQETQYF.

This clonotype was seen at least ten times. The V and J genes are TRBV29-1 and TRBJ1-4; 9 nucleotides line up with TRBD1. With V trimmed by 5 bases and J by 0 bases, 16 bases remained unmatched. This CDR3 is built from 19 residues. The V gene's germline CDR1 is SQVTM and CDR2 ANQGSEA. CDR3: CSVSLPPGQGVSTNEKLFF. The CDR3 nucleotides read TGCAGCGTTTCATTACCCCCGGGACAGGGAGTCTCAACTAATGAAAAACTGTTTTTT.

This clonotype appeared a few times. For the CDR3, the DNA is TGTGCCAGTACCGTATCTAGCACAGATACGCAGTATTTT. Protein product: CASTVSSTDTQYF. The V gene is TRBV19, the J gene TRBJ2-3; the D is unclear. The CDR3 consists of 13 residues. The V gene lost 7 bases and the J gene lost 0 bases, with 8 bases spanning the gap. Germline assignment: CDR1 LNHDA and CDR2 SQIVND (reference sequence).

In its sample, this clonotype was seen many times. This rearrangement joins TRBV5-6 to TRBJ1-5; TRBD1 matches 8 bases. The CDR3 loop spans 16 amino acids. Germline V gene sequence: CDR1 SGHDT, CDR2 YYEEEE. Trimming at V came to 3 bases and at J to 1 base, leaving 6 bases not matched to a gene. CDR3: CASSSLRGPSNQPQHF. The CDR3 nucleotides are TGTGCCAGCAGCTCACTCAGGGGGCCCAGCAATCAGCCCCAGCATTTT.

Ten or more counts support this clonotype. V and J are TRBV7-9 and TRBJ1-1; D is perhaps TRBD1 (5 bases). The germline V gene encodes CDR1 SEHNR and CDR2 FQNEAQ (reference sequence). The CDR3 sequence is 15 residues long. The ends were cut back, 2 bases at V and 5 bases at J, with 15 bases in the middle. CDR3 nucleotides: TGTGCCAGCAGCTTAAGGACCGCCGGGGGGACTGAAGCTTTCTTT. It codes for CASSLRTAGGTEAFF.

This clonotype was seen repeatedly, ten times or more. The rearrangement uses TRBV6-1 and TRBJ2-2; no reliable D call. Germline CDR1 reads MNHNS; CDR2 reads SASEGT. The germline V and J ends were trimmed by 6 bases and 4 bases, with 9 bases remaining between them. The CDR3 consists of 13 residues. The CDR3 reads CASRRTSTGELFF. Here the CDR3 DNA reads TGTGCCAGCAGGAGGACGAGCACCGGGGAGCTGTTTTTT.

To note about this clonotype: A much larger clone is a single base away; this may be a read error. The chain employs TRBV28 and TRBJ1-2; 11 positions match TRBD1. The CDR3 runs to 14 residues. CDR1 and CDR2 from the germline V gene are MDHEN and SYDVKM. The CDR3 DNA is TGTGCCAGCAGTCCGGACAGGGGGCGGTTTGGCCACACCTTC. It codes for CASSPDRGRFGHTF.

This clonotype was recorded at least ten times. Germline and junction disagree at one end, which may indicate a read error. The J gene is TRBJ1-2, the V gene TRBV12-3 or TRBV12-4; D possibly corresponds to TRBD1 (6 bases). The CDR3 extends over 13 amino acids. CDR3 in DNA: TGTGCCAGCAGCTTAGGACAGAGCTATGGCTACACCTTC. Protein product: CASSLGQSYGYTF.

This clonotype was picked up many times. The V call is TRBV2, the J call TRBJ2-1; D uncertain. Trimming pared 1 base from V and 5 bases from J, leaving 6 bases between. Germline CDR1 SNHLY, CDR2 FYNNEI. The length of the CDR3 is 13 residues. The CDR3 nucleotides are TGTGCCAGCAGTGAAGGTCCAAACAATGAGCAGTTCTTC. Its protein product is CASSEGPNNEQFF.

The V call is TRBV9, the J call TRBJ1-1; no clear D gene. The CDR3 runs 14 residues. Germline CDR1 and CDR2: SGDLS and YYNGEE. V lost 0 bases and J lost 4, with 10 bases in between. The CDR3 sequence: CASSVDREGTEAFF. CDR3 bases: TGTGCCAGCAGCGTAGACCGTGAAGGCACTGAAGCTTTCTTT.

This clonotype was detected many times. CDR3 in amino acids: CASSLHQGASGANVLTF. CDR3 nucleotides: TGTGCCAGCAGTTTACATCAGGGGGCATCTGGGGCCAACGTCCTGACTTTC. The chain carries TRBV12-3 or TRBV12-4 and TRBJ2-6; 8 bases agree with TRBD1. The CDR3 runs to 17 residues. Trimming at V came to 2 bases and at J to 1 base, leaving 4 bases not matched to a gene.

This clonotype was seen only a few times. This chain joins TRBV11-2 and TRBJ2-6; weak D call: TRBD1 (6 bases). The CDR3 consists of 15 residues. Germline CDR1 is SGHAT and CDR2 is FQNNGV. Trimming stripped 4 bases from V and 2 bases from J, with 9 bases between. The CDR3 loop is CASSSKGAGANVLTF. CDR3 nucleotides: TGTGCCAGCAGCTCTAAGGGGGCTGGGGCCAACGTCCTGACTTTC.

This clonotype was detected many times. V usage is TRBV18 and J usage is TRBJ2-6, with TRBD1 matching 7 bases. Per the germline V gene, CDR1 is KGHSH and CDR2 is LQKENI. The CDR3 has 18 amino acids. J was trimmed by 0 bases and V by 3 bases; bases with no gene match: 8. Written as DNA, the CDR3 is TGTGCCAGCTCACCCAGGGACAGCGGATTCTCTGGGGCCAACGTCCTGACTTTC. Translation: CASSPRDSGFSGANVLTF. The entire variable domain, with the rest obtained from reference TRBV18 and TRBJ2-6, is as follows: NAGVMQNPRHLVRRRGQEARLRCSPMKGHSHVYWYRQLPEEGLKFMVYLQKENIIDESGMPKERFSAEFPKEGPSILRIQQVVRGDSAAYFCASSPRDSGFSGANVLTFGAGSRLTVL.

Comments on this clonotype: Just one base apart from a much larger clone, this may be a read error. The DNA for the CDR3 is TGCAGCACGTCCCACAATGGGCAGTTCTTC. This encodes CSTSHNGQFF. The chain links TRBV29-1 to TRBJ2-1; D is undetermined. The CDR3 sequence is 10 residues long. Per the germline V gene, CDR1 is SQVTM and CDR2 is ANQGSEA.

This clonotype was seen at least ten times. The chain combines TRBV12-3 or TRBV12-4 with TRBJ1-1; no clear D gene. V lost 6 bases to trimming and J lost 0 bases, with 8 bases between them. The CDR3 has 13 amino acids. In nucleotides, the CDR3 is TGTGCCAGCAGGATAACAGTGAACACTGAAGCTTTCTTT. Residues: CASRITVNTEAFF.

This clonotype was recorded many times. The J gene is TRBJ1-1, the V gene TRBV7-2; D might be TRBD1 (5 bases). V lost 3 bases and J 5 bases, leaving 16 bases between the germline ends. Germline CDR1 SGHTA, CDR2 FQGNSA. The CDR3 totals 15 residues. The CDR3 sequence: CASSLFRDSGTEAFF. The CDR3 DNA follows: TGTGCCAGCAGCTTGTTCCGGGACTCGGGGACTGAAGCTTTCTTT. Full variable domain (outside the CDR3, taken from reference TRBV7-2 and TRBJ1-1): GAGVSQSPSNKVTEKGKDVELRCDPISGHTALYWYRQSLGQGLEFLIYFQGNSAPDKSGLPSDRFSAERTGGSVSTLTIQRTQQEDSAVYLCASSLFRDSGTEAFFGQGTRLTVV.

This clonotype was counted at least ten times. The chain joins TRBV29-1 to TRBJ2-3; 9 bases are shared with TRBD1. V shed 5 bases, J shed 3 bases, and the junction held 9 bases outside the gene matches. The CDR3 is 15 residues long. Germline loops: CDR1 SQVTM, CDR2 ANQGSEA. In DNA, the CDR3 is TGCAGCGTTAACCCGAGACAGGGGGTGACAGATACGCAGTATTTT. Protein product: CSVNPRQGVTDTQYF.